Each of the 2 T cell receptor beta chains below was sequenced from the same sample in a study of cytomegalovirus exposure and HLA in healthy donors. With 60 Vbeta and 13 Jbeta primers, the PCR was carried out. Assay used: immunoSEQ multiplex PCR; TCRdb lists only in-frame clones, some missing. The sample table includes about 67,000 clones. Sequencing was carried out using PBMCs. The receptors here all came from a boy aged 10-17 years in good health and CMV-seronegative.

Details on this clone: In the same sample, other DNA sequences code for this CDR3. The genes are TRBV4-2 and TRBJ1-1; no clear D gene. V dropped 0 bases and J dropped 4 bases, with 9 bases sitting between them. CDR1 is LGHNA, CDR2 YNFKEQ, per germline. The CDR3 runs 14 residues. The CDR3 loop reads CASSQDRGSTEAFF. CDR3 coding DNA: TGTGCCAGCAGCCAAGATCGAGGGTCCACTGAAGCTTTCTTT.

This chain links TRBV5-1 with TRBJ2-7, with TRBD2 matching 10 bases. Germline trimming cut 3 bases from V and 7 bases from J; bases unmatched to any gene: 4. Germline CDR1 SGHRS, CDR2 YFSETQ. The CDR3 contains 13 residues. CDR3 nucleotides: TGCGCCAGCAGCTCTAGCGGGAGAGAAGAGCAGTACTTC. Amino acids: CASSSSGREEQYF.